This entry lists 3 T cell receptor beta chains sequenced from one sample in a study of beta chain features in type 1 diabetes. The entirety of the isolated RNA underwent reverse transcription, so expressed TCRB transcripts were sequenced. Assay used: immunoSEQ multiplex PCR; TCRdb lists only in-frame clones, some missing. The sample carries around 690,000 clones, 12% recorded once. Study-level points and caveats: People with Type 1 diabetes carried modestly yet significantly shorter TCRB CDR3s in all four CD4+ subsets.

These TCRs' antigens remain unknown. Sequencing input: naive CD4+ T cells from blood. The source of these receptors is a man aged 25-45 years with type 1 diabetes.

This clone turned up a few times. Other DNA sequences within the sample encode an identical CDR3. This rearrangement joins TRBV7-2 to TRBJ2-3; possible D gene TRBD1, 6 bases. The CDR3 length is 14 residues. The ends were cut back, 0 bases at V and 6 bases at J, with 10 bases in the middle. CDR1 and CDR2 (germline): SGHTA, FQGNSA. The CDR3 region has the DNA TGTGCCAGCAGCTTAGCTGGGGGCAGGGATACGCAGTATTTT. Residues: CASSLAGGRDTQYF.

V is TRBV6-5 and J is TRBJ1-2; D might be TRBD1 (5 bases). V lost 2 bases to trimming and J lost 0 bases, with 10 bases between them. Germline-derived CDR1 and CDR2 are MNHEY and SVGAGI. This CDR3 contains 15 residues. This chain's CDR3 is CASSYTTDSNYGYTF. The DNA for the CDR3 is TGTGCCAGCAGTTACACGACAGACTCTAACTATGGCTACACCTTC.

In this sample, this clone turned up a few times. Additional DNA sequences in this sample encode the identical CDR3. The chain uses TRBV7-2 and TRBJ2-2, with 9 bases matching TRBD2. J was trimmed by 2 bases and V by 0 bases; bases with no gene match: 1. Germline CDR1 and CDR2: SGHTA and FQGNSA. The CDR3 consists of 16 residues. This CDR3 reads CASSLASGGNTGELFF. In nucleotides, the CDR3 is TGTGCCAGCAGCTTAGCTAGCGGGGGAAACACCGGGGAGCTGTTTTTT.